A selection of T cell receptor beta chains follows, all from one sample in a study of T cell clonotyping in hematopoietic cell transplantation. Generated by immunoSEQ multiplex PCR, the TCRdb table keeps only in-frame clones and is missing some. In the table there are around 25,000 clones, around 80% of which are singletons. Sequenced here: peripheral blood mononuclear cells, sampled before stem cell transplant. These receptors originate from a woman aged 55-69 years with acute myeloid leukemia. Some clones in this sample may be carry-over from other donors' samples. Each CDR3 is given with its conserved first and last residue. A D gene is named only where the DNA matches it firmly. Expanded clones are given a class, and other clones once, few, many or no size at all.

TRBV6-5	TRBJ1-2	.	.	CASSYSNRNYGYTF	TGTGCCAGCAGTTACTCGAACAGGAACTATGGCTACACCTTC
TRBV5-7	TRBJ2-5	.	.	CASSFRQGRFQYF	TGTGCCAGCAGCTTTAGGCAGGGGAGATTCCAGTACTTC
TRBV9	TRBJ2-3	once	TRBD2	CASSVAAGGSTDTQYF	TGTGCCAGCAGCGTAGCCGCGGGGGGATCCACAGATACGCAGTATTTT
TRBV2	TRBJ1-1	.	TRBD1	CATSGQGVTEAFF	TGTGCCACCTCGGGACAGGGAGTCACTGAAGCTTTCTTT
TRBV29-1	TRBJ2-7	.	TRBD2	CSVEGTSGSYEQYF	TGCAGCGTTGAGGGGACTAGCGGGTCCTACGAGCAGTACTTC
TRBV7-2	TRBJ1-2	once	.	CASSLGGQNYGYTF	TGTGCCAGCAGCTTAGGCGGACAGAACTATGGCTACACCTTC
TRBV4-1	TRBJ1-3	.	.	CASRGLEGFGGNTIYF	TGCGCCAGCAGGGGCCTCGAGGGGTTTGGAGGAAACACCATATATTTT
TRBV7-9	TRBJ2-1	.	TRBD2	CASSLGTSGKYNEQFF	TGTGCCAGCAGCCTCGGGACTAGCGGGAAGTACAATGAGCAGTTCTTC
TRBV27	TRBJ2-7	.	.	CASRRRQETYEQYF	TGTGCCAGCCGAAGGAGACAGGAGACCTACGAGCAGTACTTC
TRBV19	TRBJ1-5	few	.	CATGDGVQPQHF	TGTGCCACGGGGGACGGCGTTCAGCCCCAGCATTTT
TRBV4-1	TRBJ1-4	.	.	CASSQLHRTNEKLFF	TGCGCCAGCAGCCAACTCCATAGGACTAATGAAAAACTGTTTTTT
TRBV11-3	TRBJ2-2	.	.	CASSFHLTGELFF	TGTGCCAGCAGCTTTCACCTCACCGGGGAGCTGTTTTTT
TRBV19	TRBJ1-5	.	.	CASSIGQGGNQPQHF	TGTGCCAGTAGTATTGGGCAGGGAGGCAATCAGCCCCAGCATTTT
TRBV7-9	TRBJ1-1	.	.	CASSFAGYTEAFF	TGTGCCAGCAGCTTCGCAGGGTACACTGAAGCTTTCTTT
TRBV2	TRBJ1-3	.	TRBD1	CASSETGVGGNTIYF	TGTGCCAGCAGTGAAACAGGGGTGGGGGGAAACACCATATATTTT
TRBV9	TRBJ2-1	.	TRBD1	CASSWGQGGPRGYNEQFF	TGTGCCAGCAGTTGGGGACAGGGTGGCCCGAGAGGATACAATGAGCAGTTCTTC
TRBV2	TRBJ2-7	.	TRBD1	CASTSTTTGTGAYEQYF	TGTGCCAGCACCTCAACAACAACCGGGACAGGAGCTTACGAGCAGTACTTC
TRBV11-2	TRBJ1-2	.	.	CATRLAGAPEGYTF	TGTGCCACCCGCTTGGCAGGCGCCCCTGAGGGCTACACCTTC
TRBV7-6	TRBJ1-6	few	TRBD1	CASSLGGGASSPLHF	TGTGCCAGCAGCTTAGGAGGGGGCGCGTCGTCACCCCTCCACTTT
TRBV6-5	TRBJ1-2	.	.	CASSYSRRSSLYGYTF	TGTGCCAGCAGTTACTCCAGGCGGAGCAGCCTTTATGGCTACACCTTC
TRBV27	TRBJ1-2	once	TRBD1	CASSPRQGNGYTF	TGTGCCAGCAGTCCACGACAGGGAAATGGCTACACCTTC
TRBV5-1	TRBJ1-2	.	.	CASSPGGYGYTF	TGCGCCAGCAGCCCCGGAGGGTATGGCTACACCTTC
TRBV14	TRBJ2-7	.	TRBD2	CASSQGWRGVSYEQYF	TGTGCCAGCAGCCAAGGTTGGCGGGGGGTCTCCTACGAGCAGTACTTC
TRBV9	TRBJ1-4	.	.	CASSAGTRGEKLFF	TGTGCCAGCAGCGCCGGGACAAGGGGGGAAAAACTGTTTTTT